This is a list of T cell receptor beta chains from one sample in a study of molecular identifiers for immune sequencing clone quantification. TCRdb re-called the PCR reads with MiXCR, one entry per CDR3 protein. The data contain roughly 300,000 distinct CDR3 sequences, roughly a quarter of them singletons. The sample taken for sequencing was naive CD8+ T cells from blood, with Jurkat cell RNA spiked in. Every receptor here comes from a human donor in good health. Some libraries in this study had Jurkat cell RNA spiked in. CDR3s include the opening cysteine and the closing phenylalanine or tryptophan. D genes are given only for firm matches. Not all rows give a size; the values are once, few, many and, for expanded clones, a class.

j_call v_call cdr3_length clone_size d_call cdr3_aa cdr3_nt
TRBJ1-1 TRBV27 14 few TRBD1 CATPGQGRNTEAFF TGTGCCACCCCCGGACAGGGAAGGAACACTGAAGCTTTCTTT
TRBJ2-7 TRBV4-3 14 NA NA CASSQDRGNYEQYF TGCGCCAGCAGCCAAGATAGAGGTAACTACGAGCAGTACTTC
TRBJ2-2 TRBV12-5 16 NA NA CASAPGGEGNTGELFF TGTGCTAGTGCCCCTGGAGGTGAAGGGAACACCGGGGAGCTGTTTTTT
TRBJ2-7 TRBV4-1 15 few NA CASSQKGRSSYEQYF TGCGCCAGCAGCCAAAAAGGACGGTCGTCCTACGAGCAGTACTTC
TRBJ2-5 TRBV29-1 13 many TRBD1 CSVQTGLQETQYF TGCAGCGTTCAGACAGGGTTGCAAGAGACCCAGTACTTC
TRBJ2-1 TRBV19 13 many TRBD2 CASSIGTRNEQFF TGTGCCAGTAGTATCGGGACTAGGAATGAGCAGTTCTTC
TRBJ2-7 TRBV20-1 13 NA NA CSAVWGSPYEQYF TGCAGTGCTGTCTGGGGCAGCCCCTACGAGCAGTACTTC
TRBJ1-5 TRBV10-3 13 many NA CAISEVENQPQHF TGTGCCATCAGTGAGGTGGAGAATCAGCCCCAGCATTTT
TRBJ2-5 TRBV12-3/TRBV12-4 18 NA TRBD2 CASSYLSRLAGEQETQYF TGTGCCAGCAGTTACTTATCCCGACTAGCGGGGGAACAAGAGACCCAGTACTTC
TRBJ2-1 TRBV20-1 16 NA TRBD2 CSASGPLAVTYNEQFF TGCAGTGCTAGCGGACCTCTAGCGGTCACCTACAATGAGCAGTTCTTC
TRBJ2-2 TRBV30 15 few TRBD1 CAWSGDSKNTGELFF TGTGCCTGGAGCGGGGACAGCAAGAACACCGGGGAGCTGTTTTTT
TRBJ2-7 TRBV29-1 15 NA TRBD2 CSVEESGRITGEQYF TGCAGCGTTGAGGAAAGCGGGAGGATCACCGGCGAGCAGTACTTC
TRBJ2-5 TRBV5-4 11 NA NA CASSWQETQYF TGTGCCAGCAGCTGGCAAGAGACCCAGTACTTC
TRBJ2-1 TRBV11-3 14 few NA CASSPSGFYNEQFF TGTGCCAGCAGCCCGAGCGGGTTCTACAATGAGCAGTTCTTC
TRBJ2-3 TRBV2 16 few TRBD1 CASSESRGIFTDTQYF TGTGCCAGCAGTGAGTCCAGGGGGATTTTCACAGATACGCAGTATTTT
TRBJ2-7 TRBV21-1 15 many NA CASSKSSARAYEQYF TGTGCCAGCAGCAAATCGTCAGCGAGAGCCTACGAGCAGTACTTC
TRBJ2-5 TRBV20-1 13 NA NA CSAGTGSMETQYF TGCAGTGCCGGAACAGGTTCGATGGAGACCCAGTACTTC
TRBJ2-2 TRBV7-6 16 NA TRBD2 CANSFLASGETGELFF TGTGCCAACAGCTTTCTCGCTAGCGGGGAAACCGGGGAGCTGTTTTTT
TRBJ2-1 TRBV20-1 16 NA TRBD1 CSARDGFGQGQNEQFF TGCAGTGCTAGAGATGGTTTTGGACAGGGCCAAAATGAGCAGTTCTTC
TRBJ2-7 TRBV10-1 14 NA NA CASSDSRVRYEQYF TGCGCCAGCAGTGATTCCAGGGTTCGGTACGAGCAGTACTTC
TRBJ2-2 TRBV7-8 17 many NA CASSLDWGATNTGELFF TGTGCCAGCAGCTTAGATTGGGGGGCCACGAACACCGGGGAGCTGTTTTTT
TRBJ1-1 TRBV5-4 15 many TRBD1 CASSLGGQGGTEAFF TGTGCCAGCAGCTTGGGGGGACAGGGCGGCACTGAAGCTTTCTTT
TRBJ2-5 TRBV6-5 15 many TRBD1 CASSHSPGQQETQYF TGTGCCAGCAGTCACAGCCCGGGACAGCAAGAGACCCAGTACTTC
TRBJ2-7 TRBV28 13 many NA CASRAGLPYEQYF TGTGCCAGCCGGGCGGGACTCCCCTACGAGCAGTACTTC
TRBJ2-3 TRBV19 15 NA NA CASSKEDRPADTQYF TGTGCCAGTAGTAAAGAAGACCGGCCGGCAGATACGCAGTATTTT
TRBJ2-3 TRBV6-5 16 NA TRBD1 CASSQTGFGGTDTQYF TGTGCCAGCAGTCAGACAGGGTTTGGGGGCACAGATACGCAGTATTTT
TRBJ1-4 TRBV27 18 few TRBD1 CASSTRTGLGATNEKLFF TGTGCCAGCAGTACCCGGACAGGCCTGGGGGCAACTAATGAAAAACTGTTTTTT
TRBJ1-1 TRBV15 13 few NA CATSRVENTEALF TGTGCCACCAGCAGAGTGGAGAACACTGAAGCTCTCTTT
TRBJ2-7 TRBV27 12 NA NA CASADGTYEQYF TGTGCCAGCGCCGACGGGACCTACGAGCAGTACTTC
TRBJ1-1 TRBV6-2/TRBV6-3 16 NA NA CASSYTGMGMNTEAFF TGTGCCAGCAGCTATACAGGGATGGGGATGAACACTGAAGCTTTCTTT
TRBJ2-7 TRBV6-5 13 NA NA CASSSWRYYEQYF TGTGCCAGCAGTTCTTGGAGATACTACGAGCAGTACTTC
TRBJ2-3 TRBV5-1 16 few TRBD2 CASSQALAGAADTQYF TGCGCCAGCAGCCAAGCCCTAGCGGGAGCGGCGGATACGCAGTATTTT
TRBJ2-7 TRBV6-2/TRBV6-3 15 NA NA CASSYVGDTSYEQYF TGTGCCAGCAGTTACGTGGGGGACACATCCTACGAGCAGTACTTC
TRBJ1-4 TRBV7-9 14 many NA CASSGPQSNEKLFF TGTGCCAGCAGCGGTCCACAGTCTAATGAAAAACTGTTTTTT
TRBJ2-3 TRBV12-3/TRBV12-4 15 NA NA CASTLGASDGDTQYF TGTGCCAGCACCCTAGGCGCTAGCGATGGAGATACGCAGTATTTT
TRBJ2-3 TRBV20-1 16 many NA CSAREEVARYTDTQYF TGCAGTGCTAGAGAAGAAGTAGCGAGATATACAGATACGCAGTATTTT
TRBJ2-7 TRBV7-6 15 NA NA CASSLDGTTAYEQYF TGTGCCAGCAGCTTAGATGGGACGACAGCCTACGAGCAGTACTTC
TRBJ2-5 TRBV28 19 many TRBD2 CASSFTDGLAGGPSETQYF TGTGCCAGCAGTTTCACCGACGGACTAGCGGGAGGGCCGTCAGAGACCCAGTACTTC
TRBJ2-1 TRBV14 14 NA TRBD1 CASSSGQGINEQFF TGTGCCAGCAGCTCGGGACAGGGCATCAATGAGCAGTTCTTC
TRBJ2-5 TRBV7-9 14 few NA CASSPRGAFETQYF TGTGCCAGCAGCCCTCGGGGGGCGTTTGAGACCCAGTACTTC
TRBJ2-3 TRBV20-1 15 NA NA CSARDWVESADTQYF TGCAGTGCTAGAGATTGGGTTGAGTCGGCAGATACGCAGTATTTT
TRBJ1-1 TRBV5-5 13 many NA CASSLIGSTEAFF TGTGCCAGCAGCCTGATAGGGTCCACTGAAGCTTTCTTT
TRBJ2-3 TRBV28 15 many NA CASSPANPGSDTQYF TGTGCCAGCAGCCCTGCTAACCCAGGTTCCGATACGCAGTATTTT
TRBJ2-3 TRBV4-3 16 few NA CASSWVLDSSTDTQYF TGCGCCAGCAGTTGGGTGTTGGACAGTAGCACAGATACGCAGTATTTT
TRBJ1-5 TRBV15 16 few TRBD1 CATSRTWDRQHQPQHF TGTGCCACCAGCAGAACCTGGGACAGGCAGCATCAGCCCCAGCATTTT
TRBJ2-1 TRBV20-1 14 few NA CSARGLKIYNEQFF TGCAGTGCTAGGGGACTGAAGATTTACAATGAGCAGTTCTTC
TRBJ2-7 TRBV13 16 few NA CASSLKVGHLSYEQYF TGTGCCAGCAGCTTAAAAGTGGGACACCTAAGCTACGAGCAGTACTTC
TRBJ2-5 TRBV4-1 13 few NA CASSQEYGGVQYF TGCGCCAGCAGCCAAGAGTACGGTGGGGTCCAGTACTTC
TRBJ2-1 TRBV6-5 15 few TRBD1 CASSYSGTGFEEQSF TGTGCCAGCAGTTACTCGGGGACAGGGTTCGAGGAGCAGTCCTTC
TRBJ2-3 TRBV5-3 12 once TRBD2 CASSRTSGTQYF TGTGCCAGCAGCAGGACTAGCGGTACGCAGTATTTT
TRBJ1-1 TRBV13 16 few NA CASSTRDPVNGTEAFF TGTGCCAGCAGCACCCGGGACCCGGTTAATGGCACTGAAGCTTTCTTT